This TCR beta chain was found in a study of T cells expressing NK-cell markers. TCRdb re-called the 5' RACE reads and shows each CDR3 protein once, DNA omitted. The listing contains about 260,000 distinct CDR3 sequences. Per germline, CDR1 KGHDR and CDR2 SFDVKD. The CDR3 runs to 17 residues. The V gene is TRBV24-1, the J gene TRBJ2-2; checking the TCRdb D call of TRBD2 is not possible without DNA. The sample comprised blood T cells: a sorted CD56 or NKG2C T cell subset, CD4+ or CD8+ T cells, or bulk PBMC T cells (not recorded which). The sequence was obtained from a man younger than 30 in good health. The CDR3 sequence is CATSEPTSGRDTGELFF.